These 18 T cell receptor delta chains came from one sample sequenced in a study of gamma-delta chains in newborns, infants, children. TCRdb re-processed the reads using CATT. The sample lists thousands of delta-chain clones, 0.3% occurring once. Input material: blood. These receptors were obtained from a child who was a newborn, infant or young child, either healthy, febrile or measles-vaccinated (not recorded which).

As regards this clone: The protein that TCRdb holds for this DNA derives from a much larger clone and differs from the translated DNA at residue 7, which likely indicates a read error; the protein shown here is translated from the DNA. V is TRDV2 and J is TRDJ3; 7 bases are a match to TRDD3. J lost 2 bases, V lost 0 bases, and 12 bases had no gene match. The germline gives CDR1 GEAIGNYY, CDR2 EKD. The CDR3 covers 20 residues. DNA for the CDR3: TGTGCCTGTGACACCGTATCAAGGGGATATAACACCTGGGACACCCGACAGATGTTTTTC. As protein: CACDTVSRGYNTWDTRQMFF.

This clone is large. The rearrangement links TRDV2 to TRDJ3, with TRDD3 matching over 13 bases. The ends lost 0 bases at V and 0 bases at J; junction bases unmatched: 4. CDR3 length: 20 residues. Germline assignment: CDR1 GEAIGNYY and CDR2 EKD. The CDR3 DNA sequence: TGTGCCTGTGACACCTACTGGGGGATACGGAGCTCCTGGGACACCCGACAGATGTTTTTC. Residues: CACDTYWGIRSSWDTRQMFF.

This clone was found a few times. A far more abundant clone sits one base away, making this likely a read error. This chain connects TRDV2 to TRDJ1, with 13 nucleotides matching TRDD3. Germline V lookup: CDR1 GEAIGNYY, CDR2 EKD. V was pared by 3 bases and J by 3 bases, with 15 bases of the junction left unmatched. The CDR3 has 19 residues. Here the CDR3 DNA reads TGTGCCTGTGACCACGTTACTGGGGGATACGTGATTGAGGCCGATAAACTCATCTTT. Residues: CACDHVTGGYVIEADKLIF.

As regards this clone: The TCRdb protein comes from a much larger clone and disagrees with this DNA's translation at residue 10, likely due to a read error; the protein given here is derived from the DNA. This chain links TRDV2 with TRDJ1, with TRDD3 matching 10 bases. The length of the CDR3 is 13 residues. CDR1 and CDR2 from the germline V gene are GEAIGNYY and EKD. As DNA, the CDR3 is TGTGCCTGTGACACCGGGGGATACGATGAACTCATCTTT. Translated, it gives CACDTGGYDELIF.

Details on this clone: The TCRdb protein comes from a much larger clone and disagrees with this DNA's translation at residues 4 and 5, likely due to a read error; the protein given here is derived from the DNA. The chain has TRDV2 and TRDJ1; tentatively, D is TRDD3 (6 bases). CDR1 is GEAIGNYY, CDR2 EKD, per germline. Trimming cost V 5 bases and J 1 base, with 13 bases left between them. The CDR3 length is 14 residues. CDR3 bases: TGTGCCTGTGGCGAGTTGGGGGGCACCGATAAACTCATCTTT. Translating gives CACGELGGTDKLIF.

This clone was found a few times. TCRdb pairs this DNA with a much larger clone's protein that differs at residue 6, likely a read error; the protein shown was translated from the DNA. CDR3 nucleotides: TGTGCCTGTGACGTACCGGGGGATTCCTGGGACACCCGACAGATGTTTTTC. Translation: CACDVPGDSWDTRQMFF. The chain joins TRDV2 to TRDJ3; TRDD3 matches at 7 bases. This CDR3 region has 17 residues. V lost 3 bases to trimming and J lost 1 base; unmatched junction nucleotides: 5. Germline V gene data show CDR1 as GEAIGNYY and CDR2 as EKD.

Details on this clone: TCRdb has a much larger clone's protein, which differs at residue 18 from the translation of this DNA, likely because of a read error; what is shown is the protein translated from the DNA. V usage is TRDV2 and J usage is TRDJ3; TRDD3 matches 12 bases. The CDR3 extends over 20 amino acids. The germline V gene has CDR1 GEAIGNYY and CDR2 EKD. The CDR3 DNA follows: TGTGCCTGTGACACCGTGGTTACTGGGGGATACATCCGGGACACCCGACAGGTGTTTTTC. Amino acid sequence: CACDTVVTGGYIRDTRQVFF.

As concerns this clone: TCRdb shows a much larger clone's protein in place of this DNA's translation, and the two differ at residue 6, likely through a read error; the protein shown is translated from the DNA. The V call is TRDV2, the J call TRDJ3; D remains unclear. The CDR3 loop spans 16 amino acids. V was pared by 3 bases and J by 0 bases, with 8 bases between. Germline CDR1 reads GEAIGNYY; CDR2 reads EKD. The CDR3 nucleotides are TGTGCCTGTGACTGGGAGAGCTCCTGGGACACCCGACAGATGTTTTTC. The encoded protein is CACDWESSWDTRQMFF.

This clone has more than one count but fewer than ten. A far larger clone is just one base off, so this is likely a read error. Other DNA sequences in this specimen translate into the identical CDR3. The CDR3 sequence is CACDTWGSSWDTRQMFF. CDR3 sequence (DNA): TGTGCCTGTGACACTTGGGGGAGCTCCTGGGACACCCGACAGATGTTTTTC. The rearrangement joins TRDV2 to TRDJ3; 7 bases align to TRDD3. Germline V gene data show CDR1 as GEAIGNYY and CDR2 as EKD. The V segment lost 1 base and the J segment 0 bases; nucleotides outside the gene matches: 2. The CDR3 is 17 amino acids.

On this clone: The protein held in TCRdb is that of a much larger clone and does not match this DNA's translation at residue 11, likely because of a read error; the protein shown is translated from the DNA. The genes are TRDV2 and TRDJ3, with 7 bases identical to TRDD3. This CDR3 spans 17 amino acids. Germline V gene data show CDR1 as GEAIGNYY and CDR2 as EKD. CDR3 nucleotides: TGTGCCTGTGACACCGTGGGGGACTCCTGGTACACCCGACAGATGTTTTTC. The encoded protein is CACDTVGDSWYTRQMFF.

About this clone: The protein recorded in TCRdb matches a much larger clone and deviates from this DNA's translation at residue 10, suggesting a read error; the protein here is obtained by translating the DNA. V is TRDV2 and J is TRDJ2; 9 bases are a match to TRDD3. This CDR3 has 16 amino acids. Germline V gene data show CDR1 as GEAIGNYY and CDR2 as EKD. The CDR3 DNA sequence: TGTGCCTGTGACGTACTGGGGGAAGCTTTTACAGCACAACTCTTCTTT. Translating gives CACDVLGEAFTAQLFF.

This clone was counted between two and nine times. A far larger clone is one nucleotide away, so this likely arose from a read error. The chain employs TRDV2 and TRDJ3; 12 bases are shared with TRDD3. The CDR3 consists of 20 residues. CDR1 GEAIGNYY and CDR2 EKD come from the germline V gene. The DNA of the CDR3 is TGTGCCTGTGGCACCTACTGGGGGATACTTAGCTCCTGGGACACCCGACAGATGTTTTTC. It encodes CACGTYWGILSSWDTRQMFF.

Comment on this clone: TCRdb assigns this DNA the protein of a much larger clone, which departs from its translation at residue 8; this likely reflects a read error, and the protein shown comes from translating the DNA. This sequence joins TRDV2 and TRDJ3; TRDD3 agrees at 8 bases. V was pared by 2 bases and J by 0 bases, with 5 bases of the junction left unmatched. The CDR3 length is 18 residues. Germline V gene data show CDR1 as GEAIGNYY and CDR2 as EKD. The CDR3 region is CACDILGGSSWDTRQMFF. As DNA, the CDR3 is TGTGCCTGTGACATACTGGGGGGTAGCTCCTGGGACACCCGACAGATGTTTTTC.

Turning to this clone: TCRdb shows a much larger clone's protein in place of this DNA's translation, and the two differ at residue 8, likely through a read error; the protein shown is translated from the DNA. The chain joins TRDV2 to TRDJ4; 7 bases are a match to TRDD3. CDR3 length: 14 amino acids. V gave up 3 bases and J gave up 2 bases; unmatched junction bases: 8. The germline V gene has CDR1 GEAIGNYY and CDR2 EKD. CDR3 loop: CACDPLGGTRPLIF. The CDR3 nucleotides read TGTGCCTGTGACCCTCTGGGGGGTACAAGACCCCTGATCTTT.

Concerning this clone itself: TCRdb pairs this DNA with a much larger clone's protein that differs at residue 4, likely a read error; the protein shown was translated from the DNA. V gene TRDV2 combines with J gene TRDJ3, with D tentatively TRDD3 (6 bases). Germline V gene sequence: CDR1 GEAIGNYY, CDR2 EKD. CDR3 length equals 18 residues. DNA for the CDR3: TGTGCCTGTGGCACCTGGGGATCAAGCTCCTGGGACACCCGACAGATGTTTTTC. This encodes CACGTWGSSSWDTRQMFF.

This clone was seen only a few times. The protein that TCRdb holds for this DNA derives from a much larger clone and differs from the translated DNA at residue 7, which likely indicates a read error; the protein shown here is translated from the DNA. The chain is built from TRDV2 and TRDJ3; D unresolved. The CDR3 runs 17 residues. Per the germline V gene, CDR1 is GEAIGNYY and CDR2 is EKD. V was clipped by 3 bases and J by 0 bases, with 11 bases between them. CDR3 nucleotide sequence: TGTGCCTGTGACGTACTGAGGGGCTCCTGGGACACCCGACAGATGTTTTTC. Translated: CACDVLRGSWDTRQMFF.

As concerns this clone: The amino acid sequence in TCRdb belongs to a much larger clone and departs from this DNA's translation at residue 13, likely a sequencing read error; the sequence shown is translated from the DNA. The genes are TRDV2 and TRDJ3; TRDD3 agrees at 11 bases. The length of the CDR3 is 19 residues. Germline V CDR1 and CDR2: GEAIGNYY, EKD. The CDR3 is CACDTVLGDSSWGTRQMFF. DNA for the CDR3: TGTGCCTGTGACACCGTACTGGGGGATAGCTCCTGGGGCACCCGACAGATGTTTTTC.

Concerning this clone itself: One base separates it from a far larger clone, so it is likely a read error. Additional DNA sequences in this sample encode the identical CDR3. The chain recombines TRDV2 with TRDJ3; 7 bases agree with TRDD3. This CDR3 has 18 amino acids. Germline lookup yields CDR1 GEAIGNYY and CDR2 EKD. The CDR3 DNA reads as TGTGCCTGTGACACCGCTGGGGGGATCTCCTGGGACACCCGACAAATGTTTTTC. Protein: CACDTAGGISWDTRQMFF.